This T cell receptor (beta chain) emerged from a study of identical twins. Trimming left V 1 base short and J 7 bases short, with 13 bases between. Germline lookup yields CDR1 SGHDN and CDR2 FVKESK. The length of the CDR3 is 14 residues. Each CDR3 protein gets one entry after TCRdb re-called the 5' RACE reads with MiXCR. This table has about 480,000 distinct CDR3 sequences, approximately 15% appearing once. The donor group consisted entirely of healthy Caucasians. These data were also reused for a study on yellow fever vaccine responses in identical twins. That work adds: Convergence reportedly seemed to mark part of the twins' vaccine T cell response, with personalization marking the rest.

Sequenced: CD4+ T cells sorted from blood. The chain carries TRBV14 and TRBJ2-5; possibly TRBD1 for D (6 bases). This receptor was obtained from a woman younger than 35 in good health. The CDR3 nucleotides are TGTGCCAGCAGCCAAGTCAGGGGAACGGGGACCCAGTACTTC. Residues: CASSQVRGTGTQYF.